One and the same sample provided the 27 T cell receptor beta chains below, sequenced in a study of T cells in Graves' hyperthyroidism and ophthalmopathy. RNA transcripts served as the template for amplifying TCR beta CDR3 regions. Primed by the HTBI set, a first-round RT-PCR was run on the TCR CDR3. TCRdb used MiXCR to reprocess the multiplex PCR reads, holding one entry per CDR3 protein. The sample lists about 610,000 distinct CDR3 sequences, more than 45% occurring once. The sequencing sample was made of peripheral blood or thyroid tissue (not recorded which). Receptor source: a woman aged 18-29 years with Graves' hyperthyroidism.

The V gene is TRBV6-5, the J gene TRBJ2-7; 10 bases are shared with TRBD1. V gave up 6 bases and J gave up 4 bases; unmatched junction bases: 6. Germline lookup yields CDR1 MNHEY and CDR2 SVGAGI. The CDR3 runs 14 residues. The CDR3 bases are TGTGCCAGCAGGTCCGGGACAGGGGTATACGAGCAGTACTTC. The encoded protein is CASRSGTGVYEQYF.

The V gene is TRBV6-1, the J gene TRBJ1-2; D unresolved. With 5 bases removed from V and 8 bases from J, the gap between germline ends came to 6 bases. Germline CDR1 MNHNS, CDR2 SASEGT. There are 10 residues in the CDR3. For the CDR3, the DNA is TGTGCCAGCAGTTACTTGGGCTACACCTTC. Its protein is CASSYLGYTF.

To note about this clonotype: Given the absence of the conserved phenylalanine or tryptophan at the CDR3 end, a read error is likely. The DNA is left out, because the CDR3 cannot be placed on it with certainty; the CDR3 is given as TCRdb lists it. The rearrangement links TRBV4-2 to TRBJ2-7; TRBD2, as called in the table, went unchecked against the DNA. 9 amino acids form the CDR3, both terminal residues included. Germline CDR1 reads LGHNA; CDR2 reads YNFKEQ. CDR3 region: CASSQDGTS.

The chain carries TRBV29-1 and TRBJ2-7, with 8 positions matching TRBD2. Germline V CDR1 and CDR2: SQVTM, ANQGSEA. The V segment lost 5 bases and the J segment 0 bases; nucleotides outside the gene matches: 18. The CDR3 is 18 residues long. For the CDR3, the DNA is TGCAGCGTTAGGGAGGGGGGGGTTAGCGGGATTAGCTCCTACGAGCAGTACTTC. This sequence encodes CSVREGGVSGISSYEQYF.

Only one count was recorded for this clonotype. This chain uses TRBV6-1 with TRBJ1-1, with D tentatively TRBD1 (5 bases). This CDR3 has 13 residues. Trimming took 3 bases from V and 3 from J, leaving 8 bases between them. Germline CDR1 is MNHNS and CDR2 is SASEGT. CDR3 region: CASSEGDYTEAFF. Here the CDR3 DNA reads TGTGCCAGCAGTGAGGGGGACTACACTGAAGCTTTCTTT.

The V and J genes are TRBV15 and TRBJ1-3; tentatively, D is TRBD1 (5 bases). Germline loops: CDR1 LNHNV, CDR2 YYDKDF (reference sequence). The CDR3 has 16 residues. Trimming cost V 3 bases and J 5 bases, with 17 bases left between them. CDR3 loop: CATSSPRQGFRNTIYF. The DNA for the CDR3 is TGTGCCACCAGCAGCCCAAGGCAGGGATTTAGAAACACCATATATTTT.

This clonotype was detected many times. V gene TRBV27 combines with J gene TRBJ1-1, with D possibly TRBD1 on 6 matching bases. Germline-derived CDR1 and CDR2 are MNHEY and SMNVEV (reference sequence). The CDR3 has 14 residues. V was cut by 6 bases and J by 4 bases, with 15 bases left in between. The CDR3 DNA reads TGTGCCAGCAGGTTGGACAGCGGGGGCACTGAAGCTTTCTTT. Protein: CASRLDSGGTEAFF.

This clonotype was found many times. J is TRBJ2-5 and V is TRBV24-1, with 9 bases fitting TRBD2. The trim removed 0 bases at V and 1 base at J, leaving 2 bases unmatched. The CDR3 spans 16 residues. Looked up from germline, CDR1 is KGHDR and CDR2 is SFDVKD. In DNA, the CDR3 is TGTGCCACCAGTGATTTGGCGACTAGCGGCCAAGAGACCCAGTACTTC. Protein sequence: CATSDLATSGQETQYF.

This clonotype was detected many times. V gene TRBV6-5 combines with J gene TRBJ2-5, with 7 bases matching TRBD2. Germline CDR1 MNHEY, CDR2 SVGAGI. The CDR3 length is 13 residues. V gave up 7 bases and J gave up 1 base; unmatched junction bases: 3. The CDR3 region is CASNGRPQETQYF. In nucleotides, the CDR3 is TGTGCCAGCAACGGGAGGCCCCAAGAGACCCAGTACTTC.

The rearrangement uses TRBV7-7 and TRBJ2-5; TRBD1 is a possible D gene (6 bases). The V end was cut by 3 bases, the J end by 5 bases, with 13 bases between. CDR1 and CDR2 from the germline V gene are SSHAT and FNYEAQ (reference sequence). The CDR3 is 14 residues long. Here the CDR3 reads CASSFPGDGETQYF. The CDR3 DNA reads TGTGCCAGCAGCTTCCCAGGGGATGGGGAGACCCAGTACTTC.

This chain connects TRBV29-1 to TRBJ2-7, with TRBD2 identical over 7 bases. The CDR3 spans 16 residues. V was clipped by 6 bases and J by 3 bases; unmatched bases: 17. Germline values: CDR1 SQVTM, CDR2 ANQGSEA. CDR3 amino acids: CSVGEVPGTNLYEQYF. The CDR3 coding sequence is TGCAGCGTCGGCGAGGTTCCGGGGACTAACCTCTACGAGCAGTACTTC.

Details on this clonotype: The CDR3 does not end in the conserved phenylalanine or tryptophan, so this is likely a read error. The DNA is omitted, as the CDR3 cannot be located on it reliably, and the CDR3 follows TCRdb's listing. J is TRBJ1-1 and V is TRBV13. Germline V gives CDR1 PRHDT, CDR2 FYEKMQ (reference sequence). The CDR3 totals 8 residues, both ends included. CDR3 region: CASSLRLS.

V and J are TRBV3-1 and TRBJ1-6, with a tentative D call TRBD1 (6 bases). The V end lost 0 bases, the J end lost 6 bases, and 9 bases lay between the germline ends. Germline CDR1 is LGHDT and CDR2 is YNNKEL (reference sequence). The length of the CDR3 is 15 residues. The CDR3: CASSQENRANSPLHF. In DNA, the CDR3 is TGTGCCAGCAGCCAAGAAAACAGGGCTAATTCACCCCTCCACTTT.

The V and J genes are TRBV20-1 and TRBJ1-1; possibly TRBD1 for D (5 bases). This CDR3 is built from 17 residues. Deletions cut 6 bases from V and 4 bases from J, with 27 bases between. Germline CDR1 is DFQATT and CDR2 is SNEGSKA (reference sequence). CDR3 DNA sequence: TGCAGTGCCAGCTCACTAGGGACCTCCCCTGAAATCACTGAAGCTTTCTTT. This encodes CSASSLGTSPEITEAFF.

Many counts were recorded for this clonotype. J is TRBJ1-2 and V is TRBV7-6; unclear D gene. The CDR3 covers 15 residues. Germline CDR1 and CDR2: SGHVS and FNYEAQ. Trimming stripped 5 bases from V and 4 bases from J, with 17 bases between. CDR3 amino acids: CASSRWTSKGYGYTF. The CDR3 DNA sequence: TGTGCCAGCAGCCGCTGGACTAGCAAAGGCTATGGCTACACCTTC.

In this sample, this clonotype turned up many times. The V call is TRBV20-1, the J call TRBJ1-6, with D possibly being TRBD1 (5 bases). The CDR3 runs to 17 residues. Deletions cut 0 bases from V and 3 bases from J, with 15 bases between. Germline V gene lookup returns CDR1 DFQATT and CDR2 SNEGSKA (reference sequence). Here the CDR3 reads CSARELGTGLYNSPLHF. The CDR3 coding sequence is TGCAGTGCTAGAGAGTTGGGAACAGGTCTCTATAATTCACCCCTCCACTTT.

V usage is TRBV6-6 and J usage is TRBJ1-2; D ambiguous. Germline V lookup: CDR1 MNHNY, CDR2 SVGAGI (reference sequence). Trimming shortened V by 5 bases and J by 5 bases, and 15 bases separated the two germline ends. The CDR3 is 14 residues long. CDR3 coding DNA: TGTGCCAGCAGTGACTGGGTTCAGGAATATGGCTACACCTTC. Protein: CASSDWVQEYGYTF.

This clonotype came up many times. The chain is built from TRBV9 and TRBJ1-1, with a tentative D call TRBD1 (5 bases). The CDR3 is 15 residues long. The germline CDR1 and CDR2 sequences are SGDLS and YYNGEE. Trimming removed 4 bases from V and 0 bases from J, with 13 bases in between. This CDR3 is CASSPDMLLNTEAFF. The CDR3 region has the DNA TGTGCCAGCAGCCCGGACATGCTCTTGAACACTGAAGCTTTCTTT.

This clonotype has at least ten counts. The genes are TRBV10-2 and TRBJ2-3; D gene ambiguous. There are 16 residues in the CDR3. The V and J ends lost 2 bases and 0 bases respectively, with 12 bases between them. Looked up from germline, CDR1 is WSHSY and CDR2 is SAAADI. CDR3 loop: CASSERNRRSTDTQYF. DNA of the CDR3: TGCGCCAGCAGTGAGAGAAACCGCAGAAGCACAGATACGCAGTATTTT.

The V and J genes are TRBV2 and TRBJ1-4; D possibly corresponds to TRBD1 (5 bases). Germline V lookup: CDR1 SNHLY, CDR2 FYNNEI. The CDR3 is made up of 13 amino acids. V was trimmed by 6 bases and J by 7 bases, leaving 12 bases between them. The CDR3 nucleotides are TGTGCCAGCAGAACCCAGGGCGGTGAAAAACTGTTTTTT. Protein: CASRTQGGEKLFF.

The chain employs TRBV2 and TRBJ2-1; D gene ambiguous. Germline CDR1 and CDR2: SNHLY and FYNNEI. The V end lost 6 bases, the J end lost 1 base, and 10 bases lay between the germline ends. This CDR3 contains 14 residues. CDR3 protein: CASRALLSYNEQFF. CDR3 DNA: TGTGCCAGCAGGGCGCTTCTATCCTACAATGAGCAGTTCTTC.

This clonotype was observed many times. The J gene is TRBJ2-5, the V gene TRBV20-1; D call uncertain. The length of the CDR3 is 13 residues. Germline V gives CDR1 DFQATT, CDR2 SNEGSKA (reference sequence). Trimming took off 0 bases at V and 1 base at J, with 6 bases between the two ends. Written as DNA, the CDR3 is TGCAGTGCTAGAGATTCCCCCCAAGAGACCCAGTACTTC. Encoded protein: CSARDSPQETQYF.

This clonotype was found many times. The chain is built from TRBV18 and TRBJ2-7; 9 nucleotides match TRBD1. The CDR3 has 14 residues. V gave up 6 bases and J gave up 4 bases; unmatched junction bases: 7. CDR1 and CDR2 (germline): KGHSH, LQKENI. CDR3 sequence: CASSTGTGYYEQYF. The DNA of the CDR3 is TGTGCCAGCTCCACCGGGACAGGGTATTACGAGCAGTACTTC.

A remark on this clonotype: A much more abundant neighbour one base away suggests this may be a read error. The gene calls are TRBV11-3 and TRBJ2-2; 10 nucleotides line up with TRBD1. Germline V gene data show CDR1 as SGHNT and CDR2 as YENEEA. This CDR3 is built from 16 residues. The CDR3: CASTKTGTGVTGELSF. CDR3 sequence (DNA): TGTGCCAGCACCAAAACCGGGACAGGGGTCACCGGGGAGCTGTCTTTT.

The chain recombines TRBV29-1 with TRBJ1-1; 8 positions match TRBD1. This CDR3 region has 14 residues. CDR1 is SQVTM, CDR2 ANQGSEA, per germline. With 8 bases clipped from V and 5 bases from J, the junction kept 13 bases outside the gene matches. CDR3 region: CSQEKQGAVTEAFF. In nucleotides, the CDR3 is TGCAGCCAAGAGAAGCAGGGGGCCGTAACTGAAGCTTTCTTT.

This clonotype was observed many times. The chain has TRBV6-5 and TRBJ1-2; D might be TRBD1 (6 bases). The CDR3 totals 14 residues. CDR1 and CDR2 from the germline V gene are MNHEY and SVGAGI. Trimming pared 7 bases from V and 3 bases from J, leaving 15 bases between. CDR3 sequence: CASTNVGADYGYTF. The CDR3, as DNA: TGTGCCAGCACCAACGTGGGGGCGGACTATGGCTACACCTTC.

The sample holds many counts of this clonotype. V usage is TRBV6-2 or TRBV6-3 and J usage is TRBJ2-5; no definite D call. Trimming removed 6 bases from V and 5 bases from J, with 10 bases in between. Per the germline V gene, CDR1 is MNHEY and CDR2 is SVGEGT. The CDR3 runs 12 residues. CDR3 in amino acids: CASSHQRETQYF. For the CDR3, the DNA is TGTGCCAGCAGCCATCAGAGGGAGACCCAGTACTTC.